The 24 T cell receptor beta chains in this list originate from one sample, sequenced in a study of blood T cell repertoires in COVID-19. Libraries were prepared by immunoSEQ multiplex PCR; TCRdb keeps only in-frame clonotypes and omits some of them. The sample holds about 200,000 clones, about 88% seen once. The sequencing input was peripheral blood. These receptors all come from a man aged 55 to 70 with acute or convalescent COVID-19.

This clone was detected only once. V and J are TRBV5-6 and TRBJ2-5, with D perhaps matching TRBD2 (6 bases). Germline V gives CDR1 SGHDT, CDR2 YYEEEE. Deletions cut 3 bases from V and 2 bases from J, with 8 bases between. This CDR3 is 13 amino acids long. In DNA, the CDR3 is TGTGCCAGCAGCTCGGGACTGCAAGAGACCCAGTACTTC. Translating it yields CASSSGLQETQYF.

The gene calls are TRBV28 and TRBJ2-7, with TRBD1 matching over 10 bases. V was clipped by 6 bases and J by 4 bases; unmatched bases: 9. The length of the CDR3 is 15 residues. The germline V gene has CDR1 MDHEN and CDR2 SYDVKM. The CDR3 DNA reads as TGTGCCAGCAGACCGGACAGGGGGTGGGTTTACGAGCAGTACTTC. This encodes CASRPDRGWVYEQYF.

The rearrangement uses TRBV7-2 and TRBJ2-7; D is possibly TRBD1 (6 bases). V lost 3 bases and J 2 bases, leaving 11 bases between the germline ends. The CDR3 runs 14 residues. Germline CDR1 SGHTA, CDR2 FQGNSA. CDR3 nucleotides: TGTGCCAGCAGCTTTGGCAGGGGACCCTACGAGCAGTACTTC. It yields the protein CASSFGRGPYEQYF.

The V call is TRBV6-1, the J call TRBJ1-6; 7 positions agree with TRBD1. The CDR3 sequence is 15 residues long. Germline CDR1 MNHNS, CDR2 SASEGT. After removal of 3 bases from V and 6 bases from J, the junction contained 5 bases not matched to a gene. This chain's CDR3 is CASSDTGVGNSPLHF. As DNA, the CDR3 is TGTGCCAGCAGTGACACAGGGGTAGGTAATTCACCCCTCCACTTT.

The chain recombines TRBV3-1 (or the pseudogene TRBV3-2) with TRBJ1-2, with D perhaps TRBD1 (5 bases). Germline assignment: CDR1 LGHDT and CDR2 YNNKEL (reference sequence). V was trimmed by 0 bases and J by 3 bases, leaving 8 bases between them. CDR3 length equals 14 residues. This CDR3 reads CASSQDRGDYGYTF. The CDR3 DNA reads TGTGCCAGCAGCCAAGATCGGGGGGACTATGGCTACACCTTC.

The chain combines TRBV7-9 with TRBJ2-5; D might be TRBD2 (5 bases). Trimming took off 1 base at V and 7 bases at J, with 13 bases between the two ends. The CDR3 totals 14 residues. Germline V gene sequence: CDR1 SEHNR, CDR2 FQNEAQ (reference sequence). The CDR3 region is CASSLGQRGATQYF. The CDR3 DNA is TGTGCCAGCAGCTTAGGGCAACGGGGTGCGACCCAGTACTTC.

The chain recombines TRBV27 with TRBJ1-2; no clear D. Germline-derived CDR1 and CDR2 are MNHEY and SMNVEV (reference sequence). The CDR3 has 14 residues. Trimming cost V 5 bases and J 4 bases, with 14 bases left between them. The CDR3 DNA reads TGTGCCAGCAGTCCATACCTCCGAGGCTATGGCTACACCTTC. Translating it yields CASSPYLRGYGYTF.

The rearrangement links TRBV6-2 or TRBV6-3 to TRBJ2-2; TRBD1 is a possible D gene (6 bases). V lost 4 bases and J 5 bases, leaving 8 bases between the germline ends. The CDR3 is 13 amino acids. Germline CDR1 and CDR2: MNHEY and SVGEGT. The CDR3 nucleotides are TGTGCCAGCAGTTCCACAGGGACCGGGGAGCTGTTTTTT. The encoded protein is CASSSTGTGELFF.

V gene TRBV5-4 combines with J gene TRBJ1-1; 7 bases are a match to TRBD1. Looked up from germline, CDR1 is SGHNT and CDR2 is YYREEE (reference sequence). CDR3 size: 15 residues. V shed 4 bases and J 8 bases; nucleotides not matched to a gene: 14. The CDR3 loop is CASSGLGQPSVEAFF. In DNA form, the CDR3 reads TGTGCCAGCAGCGGGTTGGGACAGCCTTCGGTGGAAGCTTTCTTT.

This chain links TRBV6-4 with TRBJ1-1; 8 bases map to TRBD1. The germline V gene has CDR1 MRHNA and CDR2 SNTAGT. Trimming at V came to 6 bases and at J to 4 bases, leaving 7 bases not matched to a gene. The length of the CDR3 is 14 residues. The DNA of the CDR3 is TGTGCCAGCAGGGACACTGACAGGGGCACTGAAGCTTTCTTT. It translates to CASRDTDRGTEAFF.

The J gene is TRBJ1-1, the V gene TRBV9; 7 nucleotides agree with TRBD1. V was clipped by 4 bases and J by 7 bases; unmatched bases: 7. In germline, CDR1 is SGDLS, CDR2 YYNGEE. There are 13 residues in the CDR3. This chain's CDR3 is CASSLTGDGEAFF. CDR3 sequence (DNA): TGTGCCAGCAGCCTCACAGGGGACGGTGAAGCTTTCTTT.

V and J are TRBV5-1 and TRBJ2-1, with TRBD1 matching 8 bases. V lost 6 bases and J lost 5; bases outside the gene matches: 10. There are 15 residues in the CDR3. Germline V gives CDR1 SGHRS, CDR2 YFSETQ. The CDR3 DNA reads TGCGCCAGCATCCTAGGGACAGGACCTAACAATGAGCAGTTCTTC. Translation gives CASILGTGPNNEQFF.

This clone was counted a single time. The chain is built from TRBV5-5 and TRBJ1-6; D ambiguous. V lost 4 bases and J lost 10, with 18 bases in between. CDR3 size: 15 residues. Germline V gene data show CDR1 as SGHKS and CDR2 as YYEKEE (reference sequence). CDR3 amino acids: CASSPATVAGSPLHF. DNA for the CDR3: TGTGCCAGCAGCCCGGCGACCGTCGCGGGATCACCCCTCCACTTT.

V and J are TRBV6-5 and TRBJ1-6, with TRBD1 matching over 7 bases. V trimming: 6 bases; J trimming: 10 bases; junction bases outside the gene matches: 9. In germline, CDR1 is MNHEY, CDR2 SVGAGI. This CDR3 spans 14 amino acids. The CDR3 sequence: CASSPDRAISPLHF. The CDR3 DNA sequence: TGTGCCAGCAGCCCCGACAGGGCGATCTCACCCCTCCACTTT.

V gene TRBV5-1 combines with J gene TRBJ2-3; D might be TRBD2 (5 bases). Germline-derived CDR1 and CDR2 are SGHRS and YFSETQ. Trimming took 4 bases from V and 5 from J, leaving 20 bases between them. The CDR3 covers 16 residues. DNA of the CDR3: TGCGCCAGCAGCGCTGGCCGCAGGACTCACAAAGATACGCAGTATTTT. Its protein is CASSAGRRTHKDTQYF.

The chain has TRBV19 and TRBJ1-5, with 8 positions matching TRBD1. J gave up 4 bases and V 3 bases, and 11 bases lay outside the gene matches. The germline V gene has CDR1 LNHDA and CDR2 SQIVND (reference sequence). There are 17 residues in the CDR3. In nucleotides, the CDR3 is TGTGCCAGTAGTATCCGTATCCAGGGGGCTCTGAATCAGCCCCAGCATTTT. Translating it yields CASSIRIQGALNQPQHF.

The gene calls are TRBV7-9 and TRBJ2-1, with 13 bases lining up with TRBD2. The junction had 3 bases not matched to a gene; V was cut back by 1 base and J by 9 bases. Germline V CDR1 and CDR2: SEHNR, FQNEAQ (reference sequence). The CDR3 is 15 residues long. The CDR3 reads CASSLGLAGGLEQFF. The CDR3 DNA reads as TGTGCCAGCAGCTTAGGACTAGCGGGGGGACTTGAGCAGTTCTTC.

The chain carries TRBV7-8 and TRBJ2-7, with 12 bases matching TRBD1. Germline CDR1 SGHVS, CDR2 FQNEAQ. The CDR3 is 17 residues long. V shed 2 bases, J shed 4 bases, and the junction held 9 bases outside the gene matches. Written as DNA, the CDR3 is TGTGCCAGCAGCTTACTCTCAGGGGGACAGGGGGCGTACGAGCAGTACTTC. Translating it yields CASSLLSGGQGAYEQYF.

This clone was counted once. The chain employs TRBV20-1 and TRBJ1-5; no clear D. The CDR3 contains 13 residues. The germline CDR1 and CDR2 sequences are DFQATT and SNEGSKA (reference sequence). V gave up 3 bases and J gave up 4 bases, with 10 bases separating them. The CDR3 loop reads CSASPGSNQPQHF. The CDR3 nucleotides are TGCAGTGCTAGTCCGGGGTCGAATCAGCCCCAGCATTTT.

The gene calls are TRBV18 and TRBJ1-6, with unresolved D. V was shortened by 1 base and J by 5 bases, with 12 bases between the two germline ends. CDR1 is KGHSH, CDR2 LQKENI, per germline. CDR3 length: 16 residues. The CDR3 DNA follows: TGTGCCAGCTCACCACGGTATGGGGAGGATAATTCACCCCTCCACTTT. Residues: CASSPRYGEDNSPLHF.

V usage is TRBV10-3 and J usage is TRBJ2-7, with 10 bases matching TRBD1. CDR1 is ENHRY and CDR2 is SYGVKD in the germline V gene. Trimming cost V 4 bases and J 2 bases; bases outside gene matches: 5. CDR3 length: 15 amino acids. This CDR3 reads CAISVSGTGAYEQYF. The DNA for the CDR3 is TGTGCCATCAGTGTTTCCGGGACAGGGGCCTACGAGCAGTACTTC.

This clone occurred once. The chain links TRBV7-9 to TRBJ1-1; D not certain. Trimming stripped 5 bases from V and 1 base from J, with 5 bases between. There are 12 residues in the CDR3. In germline, CDR1 is SEHNR, CDR2 FQNEAQ (reference sequence). CDR3 sequence reads: CASSPRNTEAFF. DNA of the CDR3: TGTGCCAGCAGCCCGAGGAACACTGAAGCTTTCTTT.

This clone was seen just once. The rearrangement uses TRBV18 and TRBJ2-7; 10 nucleotides align to TRBD1. The CDR3 sequence is 18 residues long. Germline V gene data show CDR1 as KGHSH and CDR2 as LQKENI. The V and J ends lost 1 base and 8 bases, in that order; junction bases with no gene match: 17. The CDR3 region has the DNA TGTGCCAGCTCACCACTAAACCCAGAGACAGGGGGCCGTTTCAAGCAGTACTTC. Encoded protein: CASSPLNPETGGRFKQYF.

The V gene is TRBV3-1 (or the pseudogene TRBV3-2), the J gene TRBJ1-5; tentatively, D is TRBD1 (6 bases). This CDR3 has 16 amino acids. Germline V gene data show CDR1 as LGHDT and CDR2 as YNNKEL (reference sequence). The V gene lost 4 bases and the J gene lost 4 bases, with 17 bases spanning the gap. CDR3 amino acids: CASSLLVHRENQPQHF. The CDR3 bases are TGTGCCAGCAGCCTCCTGGTGCACAGGGAGAATCAGCCCCAGCATTTT.